Detailed here is one T cell receptor (beta chain). These data come from a study of OX40 agonist ivuxolimab in advanced cancers. About the study: Those enrolled were about 80% male, with a mean age of about 66 years and ages from about 20 to 85. Previous treatment with anti-PD-1, anti-PD-L1 or anti-CTLA-4 therapy was allowed; about 40% had received some.

Per the germline V gene, CDR1 is MDHEN and CDR2 is SYDVKM. The CDR3 has 14 residues. Trimming took off 11 bases at V and 11 bases at J, with 26 bases between the two ends. Produced via immunoSEQ multiplex PCR; TCRdb's table is partial and in-frame only. In the table there are about 59,000 clones, about 88% of which are singletons. The chain recombines TRBV28 with TRBJ2-3; maybe TRBD1 (6 bases). The source material was CD4+ or CD8+ T cells sorted from blood, sampled in a trial of the OX40 agonist ivuxolimab. This receptor was obtained from an adult with an advanced solid tumor such as melanoma, head and neck, liver or kidney cancer. The CDR3 loop is CAGGDDPKPGGQYF. Written as DNA, the CDR3 is TGTGCCGGGGGCGACGACCCCAAGCCCGGTGGGCAGTATTTT.